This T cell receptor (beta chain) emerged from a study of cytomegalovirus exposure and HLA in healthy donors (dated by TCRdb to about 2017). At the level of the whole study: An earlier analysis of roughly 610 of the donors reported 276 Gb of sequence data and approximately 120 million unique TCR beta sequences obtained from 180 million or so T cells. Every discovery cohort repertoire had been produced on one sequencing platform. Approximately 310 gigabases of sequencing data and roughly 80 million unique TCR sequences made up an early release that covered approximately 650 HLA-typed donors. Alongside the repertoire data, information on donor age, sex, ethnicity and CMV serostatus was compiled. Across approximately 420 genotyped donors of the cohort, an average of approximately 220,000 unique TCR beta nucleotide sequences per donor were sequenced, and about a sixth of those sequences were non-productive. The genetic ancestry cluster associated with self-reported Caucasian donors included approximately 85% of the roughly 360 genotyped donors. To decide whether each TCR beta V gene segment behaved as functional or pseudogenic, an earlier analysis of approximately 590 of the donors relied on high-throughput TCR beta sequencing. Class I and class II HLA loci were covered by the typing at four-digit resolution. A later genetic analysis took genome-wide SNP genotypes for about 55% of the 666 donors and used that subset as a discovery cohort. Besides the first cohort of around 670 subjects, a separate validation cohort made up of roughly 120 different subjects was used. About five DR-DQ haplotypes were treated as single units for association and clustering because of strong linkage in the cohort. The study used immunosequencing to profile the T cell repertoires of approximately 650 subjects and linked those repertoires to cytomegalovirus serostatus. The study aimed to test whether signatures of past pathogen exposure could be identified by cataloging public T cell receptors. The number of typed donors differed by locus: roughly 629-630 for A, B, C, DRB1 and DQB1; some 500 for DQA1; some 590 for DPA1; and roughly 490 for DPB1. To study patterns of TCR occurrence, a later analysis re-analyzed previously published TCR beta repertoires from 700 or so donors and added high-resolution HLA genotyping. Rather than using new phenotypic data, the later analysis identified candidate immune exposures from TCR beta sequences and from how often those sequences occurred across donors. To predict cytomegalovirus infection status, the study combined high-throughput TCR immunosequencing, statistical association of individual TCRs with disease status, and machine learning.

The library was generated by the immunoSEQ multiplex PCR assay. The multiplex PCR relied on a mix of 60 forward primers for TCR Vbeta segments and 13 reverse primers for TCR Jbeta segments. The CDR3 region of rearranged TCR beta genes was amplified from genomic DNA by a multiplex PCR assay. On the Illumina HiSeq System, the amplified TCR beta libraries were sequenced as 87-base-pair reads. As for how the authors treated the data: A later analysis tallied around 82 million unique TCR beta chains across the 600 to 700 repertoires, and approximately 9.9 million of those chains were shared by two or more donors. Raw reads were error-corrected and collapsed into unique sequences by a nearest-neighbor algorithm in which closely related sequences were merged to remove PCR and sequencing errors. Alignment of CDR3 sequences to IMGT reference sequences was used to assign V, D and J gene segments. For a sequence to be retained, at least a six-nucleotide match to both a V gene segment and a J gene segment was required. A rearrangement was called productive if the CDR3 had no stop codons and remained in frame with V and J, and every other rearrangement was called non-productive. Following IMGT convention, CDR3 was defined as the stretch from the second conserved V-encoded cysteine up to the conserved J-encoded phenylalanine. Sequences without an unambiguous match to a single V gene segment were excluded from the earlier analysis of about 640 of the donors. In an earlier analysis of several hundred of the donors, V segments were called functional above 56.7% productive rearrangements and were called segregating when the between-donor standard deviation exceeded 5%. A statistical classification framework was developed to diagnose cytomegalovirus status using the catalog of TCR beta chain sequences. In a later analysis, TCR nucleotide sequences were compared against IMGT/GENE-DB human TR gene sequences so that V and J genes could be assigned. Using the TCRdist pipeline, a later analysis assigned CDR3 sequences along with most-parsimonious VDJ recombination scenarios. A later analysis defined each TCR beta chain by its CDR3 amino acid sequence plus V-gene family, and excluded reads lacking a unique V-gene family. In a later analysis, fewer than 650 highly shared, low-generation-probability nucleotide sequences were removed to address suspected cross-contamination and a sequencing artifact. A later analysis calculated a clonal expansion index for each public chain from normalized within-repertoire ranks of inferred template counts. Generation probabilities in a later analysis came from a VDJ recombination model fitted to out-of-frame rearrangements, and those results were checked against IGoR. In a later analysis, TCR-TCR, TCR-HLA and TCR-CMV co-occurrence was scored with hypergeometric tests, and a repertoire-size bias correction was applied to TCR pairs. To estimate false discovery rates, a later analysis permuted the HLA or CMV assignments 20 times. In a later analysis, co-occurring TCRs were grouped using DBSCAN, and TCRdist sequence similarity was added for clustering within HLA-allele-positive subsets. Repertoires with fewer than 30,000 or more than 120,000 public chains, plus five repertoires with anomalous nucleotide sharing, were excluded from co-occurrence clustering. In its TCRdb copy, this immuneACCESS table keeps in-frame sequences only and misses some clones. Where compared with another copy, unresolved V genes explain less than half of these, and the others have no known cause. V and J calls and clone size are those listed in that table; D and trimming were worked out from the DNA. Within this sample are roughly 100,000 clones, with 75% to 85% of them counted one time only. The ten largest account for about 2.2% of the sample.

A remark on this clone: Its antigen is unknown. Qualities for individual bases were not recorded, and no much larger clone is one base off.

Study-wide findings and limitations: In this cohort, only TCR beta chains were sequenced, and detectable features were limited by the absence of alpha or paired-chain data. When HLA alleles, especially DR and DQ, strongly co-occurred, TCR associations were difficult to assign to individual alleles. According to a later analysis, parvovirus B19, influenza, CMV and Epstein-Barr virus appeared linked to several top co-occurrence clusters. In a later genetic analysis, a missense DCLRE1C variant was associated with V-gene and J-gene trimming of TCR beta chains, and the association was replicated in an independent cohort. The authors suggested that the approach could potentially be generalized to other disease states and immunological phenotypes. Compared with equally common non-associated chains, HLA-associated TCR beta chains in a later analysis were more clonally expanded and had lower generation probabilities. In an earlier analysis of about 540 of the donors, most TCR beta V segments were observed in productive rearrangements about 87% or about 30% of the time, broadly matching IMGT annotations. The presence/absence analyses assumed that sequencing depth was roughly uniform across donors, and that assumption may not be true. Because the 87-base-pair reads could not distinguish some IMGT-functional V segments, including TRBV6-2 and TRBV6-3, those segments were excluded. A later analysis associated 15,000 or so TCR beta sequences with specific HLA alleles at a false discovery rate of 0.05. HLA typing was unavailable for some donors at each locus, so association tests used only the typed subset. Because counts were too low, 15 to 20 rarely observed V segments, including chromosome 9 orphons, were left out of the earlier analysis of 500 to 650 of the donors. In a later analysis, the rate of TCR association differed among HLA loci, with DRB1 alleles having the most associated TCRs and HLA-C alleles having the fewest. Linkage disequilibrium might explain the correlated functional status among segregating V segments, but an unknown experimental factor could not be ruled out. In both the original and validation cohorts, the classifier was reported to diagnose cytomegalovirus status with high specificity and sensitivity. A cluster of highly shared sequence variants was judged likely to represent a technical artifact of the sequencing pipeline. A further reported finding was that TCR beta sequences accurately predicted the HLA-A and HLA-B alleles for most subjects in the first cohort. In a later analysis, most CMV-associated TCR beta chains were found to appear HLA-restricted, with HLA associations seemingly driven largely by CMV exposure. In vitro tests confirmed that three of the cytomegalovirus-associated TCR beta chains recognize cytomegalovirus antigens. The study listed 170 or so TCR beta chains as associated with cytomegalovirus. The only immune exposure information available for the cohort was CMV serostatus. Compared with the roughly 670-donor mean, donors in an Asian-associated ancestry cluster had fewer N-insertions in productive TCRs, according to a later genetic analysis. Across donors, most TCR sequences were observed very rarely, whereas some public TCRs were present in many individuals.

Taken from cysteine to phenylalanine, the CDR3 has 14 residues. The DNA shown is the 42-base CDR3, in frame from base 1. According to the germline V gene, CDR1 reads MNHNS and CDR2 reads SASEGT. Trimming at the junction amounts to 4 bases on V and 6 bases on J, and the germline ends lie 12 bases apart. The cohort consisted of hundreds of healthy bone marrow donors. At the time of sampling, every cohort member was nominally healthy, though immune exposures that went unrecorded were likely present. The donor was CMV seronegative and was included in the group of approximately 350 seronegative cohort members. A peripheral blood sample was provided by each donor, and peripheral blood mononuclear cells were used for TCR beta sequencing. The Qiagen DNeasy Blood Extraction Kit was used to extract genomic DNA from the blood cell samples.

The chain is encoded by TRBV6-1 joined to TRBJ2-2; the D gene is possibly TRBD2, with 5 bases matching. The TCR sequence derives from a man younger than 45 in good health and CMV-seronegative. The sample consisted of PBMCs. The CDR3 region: CASSGVPGSGELFF. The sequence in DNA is TGTGCCAGCAGTGGGGTCCCGGGGTCCGGGGAGCTGTTTTTT.